This passage covers 16 T cell receptor beta chains from one sample sequenced in a study of CD8+ T cells in alopecia areata. Reverse transcription of extracted RNA yielded cDNA, which provided the sequencing template. The repertoire was sequenced with immunoSEQ multiplex PCR; TCRdb's copy has only in-frame clones and lacks some. The table records a few hundred thousand clones, over 60% of them present only once. Treatment: oral pan-JAK inhibitor, 5-10 mg twice daily. The sample was CD4+ T cells sorted from blood, taken around week 46, from a patient treated with tofacitinib. These receptors all stem from a human donor with alopecia areata.

The genes are TRBV7-8 and TRBJ2-2, with unresolved D. CDR1 and CDR2 from the germline V gene are SGHVS and FQNEAQ. Trimming stripped 1 base from V and 1 base from J, with 10 bases between. CDR3 length: 16 residues. CDR3 sequence (DNA): TGTGCCAGCAGCTTAGGGTCCCTGGTGAACACCGGGGAGCTGTTTTTT. It is translated as CASSLGSLVNTGELFF.

The chain joins TRBV4-3 to TRBJ2-4; D remains ambiguous. Between the trimmed V and J ends, which lost 0 bases and 8 bases, there was a span of 14 bases. This CDR3 has 15 amino acids. Germline assignment: CDR1 LGHNA and CDR2 YSLEER. The CDR3 sequence: CASSQDDTVVDIQYF. The CDR3 region has the DNA TGCGCCAGCAGCCAAGATGATACGGTTGTGGACATTCAGTACTTC.

The chain carries TRBV5-1 and TRBJ2-3, with TRBD2 identical over 11 bases. There are 15 residues in the CDR3. Germline values: CDR1 SGHRS, CDR2 YFSETQ. Germline trimming cut 5 bases from V and 5 bases from J; bases unmatched to any gene: 7. CDR3 loop: CASRVAGGPGDTQYF. The DNA for the CDR3 is TGCGCCAGCAGGGTAGCGGGGGGGCCAGGAGATACGCAGTATTTT.

V gene TRBV11-2 combines with J gene TRBJ2-1, with D possibly TRBD1 on 6 matching bases. Germline V gene lookup returns CDR1 SGHAT and CDR2 FQNNGV. Trimming left V 5 bases short and J 7 bases short, with 12 bases between. The CDR3 consists of 13 residues. CDR3 sequence reads: CASSVGQRNEQFF. CDR3 DNA sequence: TGTGCCAGCAGCGTAGGACAGCGAAATGAGCAGTTCTTC.

The chain carries TRBV7-9 and TRBJ1-1; D is perhaps TRBD1 (5 bases). Germline CDR1 reads SEHNR; CDR2 reads FQNEAQ (reference sequence). This CDR3 is 12 amino acids long. V was clipped by 3 bases and J by 7 bases, with 9 bases between them. The CDR3 nucleotides read TGTGCCAGCAGCTTCGGGGGTGGTGAAGCTTTCTTT. Translation gives CASSFGGGEAFF.

Details on this clone: This sample also contains other DNA sequences that code for the same CDR3. The rearrangement links TRBV5-1 to TRBJ2-6; D is uncertain. The length of the CDR3 is 14 residues. Trimming stripped 3 bases from V and 0 bases from J, with 4 bases between. CDR1 and CDR2 from the germline V gene are SGHRS and YFSETQ. CDR3: CASSSGSGANVLTF. The CDR3 DNA follows: TGCGCCAGCAGCTCTGGCTCTGGGGCCAACGTCCTGACTTTC.

The chain has TRBV6-5 and TRBJ1-5; D perhaps matches TRBD1 (5 bases). Trimming took off 6 bases at V and 0 bases at J, with 12 bases between the two ends. This CDR3 region has 15 residues. Germline values: CDR1 MNHEY, CDR2 SVGAGI. The CDR3 reads CASRSRAYSNQPQHF. The CDR3 nucleotides read TGTGCCAGCAGGAGCAGGGCTTATAGCAATCAGCCCCAGCATTTT.

This clone showed up just once. This sequence joins TRBV30 and TRBJ1-1; 7 nucleotides line up with TRBD1. The CDR3 is 13 residues long. Trimming removed 7 bases from V and 4 bases from J; junction bases left unmatched: 9. CDR1 GTSNPN and CDR2 SVGIG come from the germline V gene (reference sequence). The CDR3 sequence: CASGRGPGTEAFF. DNA of the CDR3: TGTGCCTCTGGGAGGGGGCCTGGCACTGAAGCTTTCTTT.

This clone was counted a few times. The gene calls are TRBV29-1 and TRBJ1-2, with D unresolved. The germline CDR1 and CDR2 sequences are SQVTM and ANQGSEA. This CDR3 has 13 residues. V was cut by 1 base and J by 8 bases, with 14 bases left in between. The CDR3 spells CSVEGGDRGGYTF. The CDR3 coding sequence is TGCAGCGTTGAAGGAGGTGACCGCGGAGGCTACACCTTC.

This clone was counted only a few times. The chain couples TRBV5-6 to TRBJ2-2; D ambiguous. CDR1 and CDR2 from the germline V gene are SGHDT and YYEEEE. The CDR3 runs to 15 residues. The V gene lost 3 bases and the J gene lost 1 base, with 10 bases spanning the gap. The CDR3 DNA is TGTGCCAGCAGCTGGGCCGGACGGAACACCGGGGAGCTGTTTTTT. Translated: CASSWAGRNTGELFF.

The rearrangement links TRBV7-6 to TRBJ1-6, with 7 bases that match TRBD1. V shed 5 bases and J 7 bases; nucleotides not matched to a gene: 5. The CDR3 totals 14 residues. Germline V CDR1 and CDR2: SGHVS, FNYEAQ. Written as DNA, the CDR3 is TGTGCCAGCAGCCCCTCGGACAGGAATTCACCCCTCCACTTT. Amino acids: CASSPSDRNSPLHF.

This chain connects TRBV7-2 to TRBJ2-2; TRBD1 aligns across 9 bases. With V trimmed by 7 bases and J by 0 bases, 3 bases remained unmatched. Germline V CDR1 and CDR2: SGHTA, FQGNSA. This CDR3 has 15 residues. This chain's CDR3 is CASNNRGPNTGELFF. CDR3 in DNA: TGTGCCAGCAACAACAGGGGGCCGAACACCGGGGAGCTGTTTTTT.

This clone was observed a handful of times. The chain links TRBV4-3 to TRBJ2-1; TRBD2 matches at 8 bases. V gave up 0 bases and J gave up 6 bases; unmatched junction bases: 13. The CDR3 consists of 18 residues. Per the germline V gene, CDR1 is LGHNA and CDR2 is YSLEER. In nucleotides, the CDR3 is TGCGCCAGCAGCCAAGAGCCCCGGGGGGGCTTTTTGGGCAATGAGCAGTTCTTC. This sequence encodes CASSQEPRGGFLGNEQFF.

V gene TRBV9 combines with J gene TRBJ2-2, with a weak D call TRBD1 (5 bases). V dropped 1 base and J dropped 0 bases, with 10 bases sitting between them. Germline CDR1 SGDLS, CDR2 YYNGEE. The CDR3 is 16 residues long. The CDR3, as DNA: TGTGCCAGCAGCGTACTACAGGTTACGAACACCGGGGAGCTGTTTTTT. This encodes CASSVLQVTNTGELFF. The full variable domain, completed using reference TRBV9 and TRBJ2-2, is DSGVTQTPKHLITATGQRVTLRCSPRSGDLSVYWYQQSLDQGLQFLIQYYNGEERAKGNILERFSAQQFPDLHSELNLSSLELGDSALYFCASSVLQVTNTGELFFGEGSRLTVL.

This clone turned up a few times. The chain links TRBV27 to TRBJ2-7, with D uncertain. V was pared by 1 base and J by 0 bases, with 4 bases between. The CDR3 is 13 residues long. Germline V gene lookup returns CDR1 MNHEY and CDR2 SMNVEV (reference sequence). The CDR3 loop is CASSLLNSYEQYF. Here the CDR3 DNA reads TGTGCCAGCAGTTTATTAAACTCCTACGAGCAGTACTTC.

This clone was counted a single time. J is TRBJ2-3 and V is TRBV9; D gene unclear. The CDR3 contains 14 residues. V lost 2 bases and J 2 bases, leaving 9 bases between the germline ends. The germline V gene encodes CDR1 SGDLS and CDR2 YYNGEE. CDR3 sequence reads: CASSVGGDTDTQYF. The DNA of the CDR3 is TGTGCCAGCAGCGTGGGTGGGGACACAGATACGCAGTATTTT.